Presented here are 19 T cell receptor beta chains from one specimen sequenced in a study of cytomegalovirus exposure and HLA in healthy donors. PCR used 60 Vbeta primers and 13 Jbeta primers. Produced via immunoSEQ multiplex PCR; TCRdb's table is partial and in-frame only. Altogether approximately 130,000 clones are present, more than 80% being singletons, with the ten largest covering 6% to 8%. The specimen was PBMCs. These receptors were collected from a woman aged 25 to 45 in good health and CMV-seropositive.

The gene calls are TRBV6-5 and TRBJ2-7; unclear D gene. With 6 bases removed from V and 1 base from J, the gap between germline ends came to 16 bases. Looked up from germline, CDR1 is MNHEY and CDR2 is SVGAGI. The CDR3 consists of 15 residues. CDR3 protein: CASSPLGVGSYEQYF. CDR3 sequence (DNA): TGTGCCAGCAGCCCCCTAGGCGTGGGTTCCTACGAGCAGTACTTC.

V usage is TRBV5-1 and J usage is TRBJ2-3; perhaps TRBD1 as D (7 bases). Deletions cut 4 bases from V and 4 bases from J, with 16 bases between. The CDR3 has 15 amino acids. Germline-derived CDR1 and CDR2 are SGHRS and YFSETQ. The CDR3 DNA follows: TGCGCCAGCAGCCGCGGCACAGGGGAGGCAGATACGCAGTATTTT. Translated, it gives CASSRGTGEADTQYF.

The DNA for the CDR3 is TGTGCCAGCAGCCACGAGAGCTCCTACGAGCAGTACTTC. Protein: CASSHESSYEQYF. This chain connects TRBV7-8 to TRBJ2-7, with unresolved D. V was trimmed by 5 bases and J by 0 bases, leaving 8 bases between them. The CDR3 is 13 residues long. Per germline, CDR1 SGHVS and CDR2 FQNEAQ.

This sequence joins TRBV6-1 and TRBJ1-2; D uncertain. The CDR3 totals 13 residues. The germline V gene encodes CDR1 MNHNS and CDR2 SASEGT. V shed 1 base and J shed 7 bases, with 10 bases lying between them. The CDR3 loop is CASSEGTSAGYTF. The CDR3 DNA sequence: TGTGCCAGCAGTGAAGGGACTTCGGCTGGCTACACCTTC.

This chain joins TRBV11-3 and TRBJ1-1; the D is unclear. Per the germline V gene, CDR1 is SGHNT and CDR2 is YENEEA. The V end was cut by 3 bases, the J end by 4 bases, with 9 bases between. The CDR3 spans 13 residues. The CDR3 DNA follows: TGTGCCAGCAGCTTGTTTGGGAGCACTGAAGCTTTCTTT. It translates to CASSLFGSTEAFF.

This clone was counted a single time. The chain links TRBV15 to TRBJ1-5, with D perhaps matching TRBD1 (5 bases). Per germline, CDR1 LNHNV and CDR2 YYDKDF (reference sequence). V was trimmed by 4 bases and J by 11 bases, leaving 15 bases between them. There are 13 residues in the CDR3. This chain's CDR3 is CATSIDRRGAQHF. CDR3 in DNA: TGTGCCACCAGCATCGACCGCCGGGGGGCCCAGCATTTT.

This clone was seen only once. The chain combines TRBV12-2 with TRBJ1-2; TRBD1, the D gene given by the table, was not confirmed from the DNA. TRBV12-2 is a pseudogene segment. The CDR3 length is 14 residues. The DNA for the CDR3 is TGTGCAAGTCGCCTTACCGAGGGGGCTTATGGCTACACCTTC. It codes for CASRLTEGAYGYTF.

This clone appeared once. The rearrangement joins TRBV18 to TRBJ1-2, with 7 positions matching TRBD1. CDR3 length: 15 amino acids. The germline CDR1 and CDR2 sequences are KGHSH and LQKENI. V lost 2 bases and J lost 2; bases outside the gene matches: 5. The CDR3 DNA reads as TGTGCCAGCTCACCAGGTTCGACAGGGAACTATGGCTACACCTTC. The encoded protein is CASSPGSTGNYGYTF.

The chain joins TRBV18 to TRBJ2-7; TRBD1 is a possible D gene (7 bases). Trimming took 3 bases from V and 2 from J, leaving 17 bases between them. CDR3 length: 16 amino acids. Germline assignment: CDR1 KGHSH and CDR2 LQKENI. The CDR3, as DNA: TGTGCCAGCTCACCCCTTGGGGGGCAGGGGGCCTACGAGCAGTACTTC. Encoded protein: CASSPLGGQGAYEQYF.

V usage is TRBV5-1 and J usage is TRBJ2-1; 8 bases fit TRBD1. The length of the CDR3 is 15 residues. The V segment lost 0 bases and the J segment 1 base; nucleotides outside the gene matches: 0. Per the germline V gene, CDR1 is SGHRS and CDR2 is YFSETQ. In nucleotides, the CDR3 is TGCGCCAGCAGCTTGGGGACAGGGTCCTACAATGAGCAGTTCTTC. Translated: CASSLGTGSYNEQFF.

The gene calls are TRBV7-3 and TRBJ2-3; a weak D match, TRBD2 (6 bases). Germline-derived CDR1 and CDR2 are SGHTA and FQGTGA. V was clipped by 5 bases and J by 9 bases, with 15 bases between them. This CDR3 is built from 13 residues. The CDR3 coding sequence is TGTGCCAGCAGCCAGGGAACGGGAGAAACGCAGTATTTT. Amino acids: CASSQGTGETQYF.

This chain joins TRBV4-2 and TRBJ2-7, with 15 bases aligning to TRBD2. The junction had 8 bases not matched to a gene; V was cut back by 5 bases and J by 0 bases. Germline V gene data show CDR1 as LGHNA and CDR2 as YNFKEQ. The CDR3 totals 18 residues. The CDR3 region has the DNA TGTGCCAGCAGCTTCGGACTAGCGGGAGGGCAGAGCTCCTACGAGCAGTACTTC. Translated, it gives CASSFGLAGGQSSYEQYF.

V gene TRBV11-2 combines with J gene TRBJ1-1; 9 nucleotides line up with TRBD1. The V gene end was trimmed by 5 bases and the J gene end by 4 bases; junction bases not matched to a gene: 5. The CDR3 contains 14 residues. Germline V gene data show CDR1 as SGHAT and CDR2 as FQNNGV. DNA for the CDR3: TGTGCCAGCAGCCCCGACAGGGGGGGCACTGAAGCTTTCTTT. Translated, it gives CASSPDRGGTEAFF.

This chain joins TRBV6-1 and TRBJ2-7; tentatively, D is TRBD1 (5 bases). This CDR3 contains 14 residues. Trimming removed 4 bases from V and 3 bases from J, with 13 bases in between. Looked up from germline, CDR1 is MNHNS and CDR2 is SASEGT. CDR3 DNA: TGTGCCAGCAGTGCCCAGGGCTCCTTCTACGAGCAGTACTTC. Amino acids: CASSAQGSFYEQYF.

CDR3 in amino acids: CASSVSGDFYEQYF. CDR3 nucleotides: TGTGCCAGCAGCGTAAGCGGGGACTTCTACGAGCAGTACTTC. The chain joins TRBV9 to TRBJ2-7, with 7 bases identical to TRBD2. V lost 1 base to trimming and J lost 3 bases; unmatched junction nucleotides: 4. CDR3 size: 14 residues. Looked up from germline, CDR1 is SGDLS and CDR2 is YYNGEE.

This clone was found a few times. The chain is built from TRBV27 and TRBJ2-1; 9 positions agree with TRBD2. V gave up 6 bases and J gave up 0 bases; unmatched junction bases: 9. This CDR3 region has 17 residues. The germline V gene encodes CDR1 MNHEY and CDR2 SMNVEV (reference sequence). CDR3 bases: TGTGCCAGCAGGGGGGGGCCTAGCGGGACCTCCTACAATGAGCAGTTCTTC. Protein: CASRGGPSGTSYNEQFF.

The CDR3 coding sequence is TGTGCCAGCAGGGCCTCGGTAGGGGGCGCCTCGAATTGGTACTTC. Encoded protein: CASRASVGGASNWYF. This sequence joins TRBV9 and TRBJ2-4, with 7 bases identical to TRBD1. V trimming: 5 bases; J trimming: 15 bases; junction bases outside the gene matches: 20. Germline values: CDR1 SGDLS, CDR2 YYNGEE. This CDR3 comprises 15 residues.

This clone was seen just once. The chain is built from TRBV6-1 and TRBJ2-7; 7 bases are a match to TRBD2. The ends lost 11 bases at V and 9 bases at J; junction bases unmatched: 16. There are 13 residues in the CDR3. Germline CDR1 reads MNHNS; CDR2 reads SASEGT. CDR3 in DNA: TGTGCCGCGGGAGACACGGTCGTAGGTAGGCAGTACTTC. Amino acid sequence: CAAGDTVVGRQYF.

This CDR3 reads CASSSVLPGNTIYF. The CDR3 coding sequence is TGTGCCAGCAGTTCGGTCCTACCAGGGAACACCATATATTTT. J is TRBJ1-3 and V is TRBV6-1, with D tentatively TRBD1 (5 bases). This CDR3 has 14 residues. Germline V gene data show CDR1 as MNHNS and CDR2 as SASEGT. V was clipped by 5 bases and J by 7 bases, with 15 bases between them.